This entry describes one T cell receptor beta chain. The table came from immunoSEQ multiplex PCR; TCRdb's copy has only in-frame clones and leaves some out. Of over 2 million clones in the sample, 95% are singletons; the top ten hold 0.1% to 0.15%. These data are taken from a study of shared clonotypes between healthy human individuals. Trimming removed 3 bases from V and 4 bases from J; junction bases left unmatched: 6. The germline gives CDR1 KGHSH, CDR2 LQKENI. This CDR3 contains 16 residues. The chain uses TRBV18 and TRBJ1-2; 12 bases line up with TRBD1. This TCR derives from a man aged 18 to 29 in good health. Sequencing was performed on naive CD4+ T cells sorted from blood. The subset was: CD45RA+ positively selected. The CDR3: CASSPPGDRGPYGYTF. The CDR3, as DNA: TGTGCCAGCTCACCGCCCGGGGACAGGGGGCCCTATGGCTACACCTTC. Full variable domain (remainder filled in from reference TRBV18 and TRBJ1-2): NAGVMQNPRHLVRRRGQEARLRCSPMKGHSHVYWYRQLPEEGLKFMVYLQKENIIDESGMPKERFSAEFPKEGPSILRIQQVVRGDSAAYFCASSPPGDRGPYGYTFGSGTRLTVV.